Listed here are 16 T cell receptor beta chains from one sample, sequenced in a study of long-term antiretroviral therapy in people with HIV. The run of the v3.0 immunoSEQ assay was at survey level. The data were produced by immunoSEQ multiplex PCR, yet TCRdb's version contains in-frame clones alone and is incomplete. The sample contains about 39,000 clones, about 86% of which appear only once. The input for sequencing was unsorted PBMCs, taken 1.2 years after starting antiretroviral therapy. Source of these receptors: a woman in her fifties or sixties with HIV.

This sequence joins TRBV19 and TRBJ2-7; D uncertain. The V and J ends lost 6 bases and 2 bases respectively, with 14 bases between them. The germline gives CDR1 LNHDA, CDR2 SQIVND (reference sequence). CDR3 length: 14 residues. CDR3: CASSFLGNAYEQYF. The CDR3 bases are TGTGCCAGTAGCTTTTTAGGGAATGCCTACGAGCAGTACTTC. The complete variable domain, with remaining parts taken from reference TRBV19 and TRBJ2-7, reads DGGITQSPKYLFRKEGQNVTLSCEQNLNHDAMYWYRQDPGQGLRLIYYSQIVNDFQKGDIAEGYSVSREKKESFPLTVTSAQKNPTAFYLCASSFLGNAYEQYFGPGTRLTVT.

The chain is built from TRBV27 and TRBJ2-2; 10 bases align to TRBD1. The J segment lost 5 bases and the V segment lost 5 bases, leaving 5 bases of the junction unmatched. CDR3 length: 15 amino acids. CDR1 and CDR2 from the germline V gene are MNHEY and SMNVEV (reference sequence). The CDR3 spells CASSRQGAGTGELFF. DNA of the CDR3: TGTGCCAGCAGTCGACAGGGGGCAGGGACCGGGGAGCTGTTTTTT.

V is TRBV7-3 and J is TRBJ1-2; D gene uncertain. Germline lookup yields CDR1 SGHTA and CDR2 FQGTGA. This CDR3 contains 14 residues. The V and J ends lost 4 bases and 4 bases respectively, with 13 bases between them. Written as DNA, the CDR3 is TGTGCCAGCAGCTCATCAGGAGTGGGCTATGGCTACACCTTC. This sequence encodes CASSSSGVGYGYTF.

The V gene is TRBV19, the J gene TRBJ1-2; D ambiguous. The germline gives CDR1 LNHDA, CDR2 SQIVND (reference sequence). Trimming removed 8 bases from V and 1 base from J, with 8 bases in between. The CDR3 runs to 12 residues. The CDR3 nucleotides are TGTGCCAGTTTACGGGATAACTATGGCTACACCTTC. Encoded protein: CASLRDNYGYTF.

CDR3 nucleotide sequence: TGTGCCAGCAGCTTAGGAGGGACAGGGAAGGAGACCCAGTACTTC. Translating gives CASSLGGTGKETQYF. V gene TRBV11-3 combines with J gene TRBJ2-5, with TRBD1 identical over 9 bases. The trim removed 1 base at V and 5 bases at J, leaving 5 bases unmatched. The CDR3 has 15 residues. In germline, CDR1 is SGHNT, CDR2 YENEEA.

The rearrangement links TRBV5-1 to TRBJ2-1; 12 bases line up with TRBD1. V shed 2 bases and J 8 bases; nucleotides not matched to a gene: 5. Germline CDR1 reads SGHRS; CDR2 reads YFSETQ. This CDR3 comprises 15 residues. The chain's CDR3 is CASSFGTGGFDEQFF. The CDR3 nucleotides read TGCGCCAGCAGCTTCGGGACAGGGGGCTTCGATGAGCAGTTCTTC. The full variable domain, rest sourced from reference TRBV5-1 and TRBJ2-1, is KAGVTQTPRYLIKTRGQQVTLSCSPISGHRSVSWYQQTPGQGLQFLFEYFSETQRNKGNFPGRFSGRQFSNSRSEMNVSTLELGDSALYLCASSFGTGGFDEQFFGPGTRLTVL.

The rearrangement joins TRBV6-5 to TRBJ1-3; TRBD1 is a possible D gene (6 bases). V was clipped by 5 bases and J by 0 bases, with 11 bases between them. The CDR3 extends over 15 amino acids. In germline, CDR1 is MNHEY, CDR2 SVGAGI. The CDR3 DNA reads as TGTGCCAGCAGTCCGGACAGCTTCTCTGGAAACACCATATATTTT. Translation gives CASSPDSFSGNTIYF.

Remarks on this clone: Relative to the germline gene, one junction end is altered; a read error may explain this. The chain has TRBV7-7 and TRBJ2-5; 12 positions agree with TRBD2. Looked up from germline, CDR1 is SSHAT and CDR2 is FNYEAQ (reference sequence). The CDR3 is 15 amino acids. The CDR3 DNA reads TGTGCTAGCAGCTACCTAGCGGGGGGGCTGGAGACCCAGTACTTC. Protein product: CASSYLAGGLETQYF.

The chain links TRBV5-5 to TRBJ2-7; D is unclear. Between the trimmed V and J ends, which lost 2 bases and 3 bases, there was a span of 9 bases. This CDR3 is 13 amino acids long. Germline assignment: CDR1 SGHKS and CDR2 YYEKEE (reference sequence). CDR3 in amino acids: CASSFLQSYEQYF. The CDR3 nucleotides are TGTGCCAGCAGCTTTCTACAAAGCTACGAGCAGTACTTC.

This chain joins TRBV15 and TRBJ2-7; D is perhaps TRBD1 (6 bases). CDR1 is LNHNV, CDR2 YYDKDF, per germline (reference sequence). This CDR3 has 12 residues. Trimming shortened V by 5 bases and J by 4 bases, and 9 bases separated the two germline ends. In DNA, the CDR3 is TGTGCCACCAGCGGACAGACATACGAGCAGTACTTC. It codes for CATSGQTYEQYF. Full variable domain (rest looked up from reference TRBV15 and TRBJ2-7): DAMVIQNPRYQVTQFGKPVTLSCSQTLNHNVMYWYQQKSSQAPKLLFHYYDKDFNNEADTPDNFQSRRPNTSFCFLDIRSPGLGDTAMYLCATSGQTYEQYFGPGTRLTVT.

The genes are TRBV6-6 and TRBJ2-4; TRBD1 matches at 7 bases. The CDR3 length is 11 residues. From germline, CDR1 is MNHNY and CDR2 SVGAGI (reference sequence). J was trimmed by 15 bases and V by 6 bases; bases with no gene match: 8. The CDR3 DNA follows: TGTGCCAGCAGGGGACCGGGACAGCCGTACTTC. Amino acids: CASRGPGQPYF.

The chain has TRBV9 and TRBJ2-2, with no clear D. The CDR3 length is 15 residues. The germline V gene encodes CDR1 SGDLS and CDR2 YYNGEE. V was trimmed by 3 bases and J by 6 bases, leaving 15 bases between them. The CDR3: CASSASGVRPGELFF. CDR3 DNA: TGTGCCAGCAGCGCGTCAGGAGTACGGCCCGGGGAGCTGTTTTTT.

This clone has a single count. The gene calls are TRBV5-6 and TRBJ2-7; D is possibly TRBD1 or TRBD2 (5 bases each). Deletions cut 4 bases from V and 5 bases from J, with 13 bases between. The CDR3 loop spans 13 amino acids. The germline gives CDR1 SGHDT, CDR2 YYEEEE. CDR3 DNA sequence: TGTGCCAGCAGCGAAGTCGGGGACCACGAGCAGTACTTC. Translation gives CASSEVGDHEQYF.

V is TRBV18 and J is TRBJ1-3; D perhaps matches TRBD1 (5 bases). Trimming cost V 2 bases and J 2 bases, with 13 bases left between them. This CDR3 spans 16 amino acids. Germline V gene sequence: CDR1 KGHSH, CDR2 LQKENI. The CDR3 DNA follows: TGTGCCAGCTCACCATCGGGGGATGGAGCTGGAAACACCATATATTTT. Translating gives CASSPSGDGAGNTIYF. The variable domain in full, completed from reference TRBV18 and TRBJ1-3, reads NAGVMQNPRHLVRRRGQEARLRCSPMKGHSHVYWYRQLPEEGLKFMVYLQKENIIDESGMPKERFSAEFPKEGPSILRIQQVVRGDSAAYFCASSPSGDGAGNTIYFGEGSWLTVV.

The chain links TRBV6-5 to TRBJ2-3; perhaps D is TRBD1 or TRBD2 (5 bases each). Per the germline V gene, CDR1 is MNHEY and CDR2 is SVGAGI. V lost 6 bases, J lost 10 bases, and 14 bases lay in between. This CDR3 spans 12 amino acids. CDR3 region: CASSPARGAQYF. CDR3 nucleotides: TGTGCCAGCAGCCCTGCCAGAGGGGCGCAGTATTTT.

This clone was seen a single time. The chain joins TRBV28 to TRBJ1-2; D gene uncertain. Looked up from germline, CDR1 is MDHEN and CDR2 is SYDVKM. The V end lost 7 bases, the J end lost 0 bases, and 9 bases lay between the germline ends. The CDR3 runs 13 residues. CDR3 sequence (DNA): TGTGCCAGCACCATAACAGCTAACTATGGCTACACCTTC. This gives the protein CASTITANYGYTF.